This paragraph reports one T cell receptor (beta chain). The target antigen is unknown. The study sequenced cultured CD4+ T cell DNA using the Oncomine TCR Beta short-read assay. TCRdb analysed the PCR reads with MiXCR anew, one entry per CDR3 protein. Here the sample spans 9,500 to 15,000 distinct CDR3 sequences, around 30% being singletons. This sample is part of a study of vaccination and CD4 T cells after COVID-19. Findings and caveats of the study: Within convalescent individuals, 304 out of 307 vaccine-specific clones proved to be spike mono-reactive.

V was shortened by 6 bases and J by 9 bases, with 18 bases between the two germline ends. This CDR3 is built from 14 residues. Germline V lookup: CDR1 MNHNS, CDR2 SASEGT. Sample treatment: roughly 10-day PBMC culture with coronavirus spike peptide pools or control peptides (ViraFEST assay). The sample comprised cultured CD4+ T cells from blood. V gene TRBV6-1 combines with J gene TRBJ2-1; D tentatively reads TRBD1 or TRBD2 (5 bases each). This TCR was sampled from a human donor with COVID-19. CDR3 in DNA: TGTGCCAGCAGCCGGGACCCAGGGTTGGGTGAGCAGTTCTTC. Protein product: CASSRDPGLGEQFF.